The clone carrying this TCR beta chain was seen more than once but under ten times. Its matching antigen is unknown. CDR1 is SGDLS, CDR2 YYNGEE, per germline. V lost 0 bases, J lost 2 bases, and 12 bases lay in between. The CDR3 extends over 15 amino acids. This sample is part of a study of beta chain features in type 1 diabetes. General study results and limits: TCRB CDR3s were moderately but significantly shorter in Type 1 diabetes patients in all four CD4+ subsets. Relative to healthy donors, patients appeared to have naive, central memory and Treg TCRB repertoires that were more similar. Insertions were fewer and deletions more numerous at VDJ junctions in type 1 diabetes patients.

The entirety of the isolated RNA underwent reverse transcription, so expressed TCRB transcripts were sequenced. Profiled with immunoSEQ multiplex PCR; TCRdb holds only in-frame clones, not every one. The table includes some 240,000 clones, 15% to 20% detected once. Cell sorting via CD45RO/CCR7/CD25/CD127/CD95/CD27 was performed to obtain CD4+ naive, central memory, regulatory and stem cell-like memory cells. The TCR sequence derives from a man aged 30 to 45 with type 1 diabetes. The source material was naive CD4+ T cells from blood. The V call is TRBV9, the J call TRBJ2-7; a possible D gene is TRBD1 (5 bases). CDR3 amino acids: CASSVGGARTYEQYF. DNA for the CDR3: TGTGCCAGCAGCGTAGGGGGCGCGCGGACCTACGAGCAGTACTTC.